This T cell receptor (beta chain) comes out of a study of blood T cell repertoires in COVID-19. Study information: Acute and convalescent COVID-19 samples came from the United States, Italy and Spain. PBMCs, B-cell-depleted T cells, or T cells provided the cDNA or gDNA that made up the material.

In the authors' methods: Using reference gene primer amplification, nucleated cell counts were estimated. Produced via immunoSEQ multiplex PCR; TCRdb's table is partial and in-frame only. That table is the source of V, J and clone size, and D and trimming were worked out from the DNA. The repertoire includes about 180,000 clones, about four fifths of them detected once, and 6.5% sits in the top ten. Per germline, CDR1 WSHSY and CDR2 SAAADI. The CDR3 is 13 residues long. Trimming removed 7 bases at V and 3 bases at J, with 9 bases between. This chain uses TRBV10-2 with TRBJ2-2; D remains unclear. The sequence came from a man aged 65 to 79 with active or convalescent COVID-19. The sample consisted of peripheral blood. The CDR3 bases are TGCGCCAGCAAAGCCGGAGACACCGGGGAGCTGTTTTTT. Its translation: CASKAGDTGELFF.